Presented here are 27 T cell receptor beta chains from one specimen sequenced in a study of cytotoxic CD8 clonotypes in ibrutinib-treated CLL. The repertoire was sequenced with immunoSEQ multiplex PCR; TCRdb's copy has only in-frame clones and lacks some. The sample lists tens of thousands of clones, 70% to 80% occurring once. Here the sequenced sample was PBMCs, taken at disease progression, from a patient treated with ibrutinib. These receptors were obtained from a human donor with chronic lymphocytic leukemia.

V usage is TRBV7-6 and J usage is TRBJ1-3; no firm D call. V was cut by 1 base and J by 0 bases, with 10 bases left in between. The length of the CDR3 is 16 residues. Looked up from germline, CDR1 is SGHVS and CDR2 is FNYEAQ. CDR3 sequence: CASSLVAWGSGNTIYF. The CDR3 DNA is TGTGCCAGCAGCTTAGTCGCCTGGGGCTCTGGAAACACCATATATTTT.

The V and J genes are TRBV5-1 and TRBJ2-3; 11 nucleotides match TRBD1. CDR1 SGHRS and CDR2 YFSETQ come from the germline V gene. The ends lost 7 bases at V and 5 bases at J; junction bases unmatched: 6. The CDR3 runs to 14 residues. The CDR3 DNA reads as TGCGCCAGCGTCCGGGACAGGGGGGAAGATACGCAGTATTTT. Translated, it gives CASVRDRGEDTQYF.

The chain is built from TRBV6-6 and TRBJ2-3; weak D call: TRBD2 (6 bases). V was clipped by 0 bases and J by 4 bases, with 8 bases between them. The length of the CDR3 is 14 residues. The V gene's germline CDR1 is MNHNY and CDR2 SVGAGI (reference sequence). The DNA for the CDR3 is TGTGCCAGCAGTTACTCGTGGGGGGCAGATACGCAGTATTTT. Translated, it gives CASSYSWGADTQYF.

This clone appeared a few times. In DNA form, the CDR3 reads TGTGCCAGTACTCTAGGGGGGGATTCACCCCTCCACTTT. This gives the protein CASTLGGDSPLHF. The rearrangement links TRBV19 to TRBJ1-6, with a tentative D call TRBD1 (6 bases). The CDR3 is 13 amino acids. Trimming took 7 bases from V and 8 from J, leaving 12 bases between them. CDR1 and CDR2 from the germline V gene are LNHDA and SQIVND (reference sequence).

This chain uses TRBV2 with TRBJ1-3; D may be TRBD1 (5 bases). V was shortened by 8 bases and J by 4 bases, with 12 bases between the two germline ends. The CDR3 sequence is 13 residues long. Per the germline V gene, CDR1 is SNHLY and CDR2 is FYNNEI. The CDR3 coding sequence is TGTGCCAGCGGGACTTTCGTAGGAAACACCATATATTTT. Translation gives CASGTFVGNTIYF.

The rearrangement uses TRBV19 and TRBJ2-1; D is perhaps TRBD1 or TRBD2 (5 bases each). Germline V lookup: CDR1 LNHDA, CDR2 SQIVND (reference sequence). This CDR3 is 15 amino acids long. Trimming took off 8 bases at V and 10 bases at J, with 24 bases between the two ends. CDR3 coding DNA: TGTGCCAGTCGTACGGGAAACTATGACAGCCCGGAGCAGTTCTTC. Its translation: CASRTGNYDSPEQFF.

This clone came up a few times. J is TRBJ2-6 and V is TRBV10-2; D not resolved. Germline CDR1 reads WSHSY; CDR2 reads SAAADI. The length of the CDR3 is 16 residues. Trimming took off 2 bases at V and 4 bases at J, with 12 bases between the two ends. The CDR3 region is CASSEDRALGANVLTF. CDR3 DNA sequence: TGCGCCAGCAGTGAGGACCGTGCTCTGGGGGCCAACGTCCTGACTTTC.

The V call is TRBV29-1, the J call TRBJ2-1; D ambiguous. Germline CDR1 and CDR2: SQVTM and ANQGSEA. Trimming pared 8 bases from V and 0 bases from J, leaving 14 bases between. The CDR3 is 14 residues long. The CDR3 is CSLTGRGSYNEQFF. The CDR3 DNA follows: TGCAGCCTGACGGGCAGAGGCTCCTACAATGAGCAGTTCTTC.

The V call is TRBV6-1, the J call TRBJ2-7; 7 bases match TRBD1. CDR3 length: 11 amino acids. The junction had 2 bases not matched to a gene; V was cut back by 6 bases and J by 6 bases. CDR1 and CDR2 (germline): MNHNS, SASEGT. The CDR3 protein is CASRQGFEQYF. The CDR3, as DNA: TGTGCCAGCAGACAGGGGTTCGAGCAGTACTTC.

V usage is TRBV7-9 and J usage is TRBJ1-2; maybe TRBD1 (6 bases). The CDR3 contains 15 residues. Trimming removed 1 base at V and 5 bases at J, with 14 bases between. The germline V gene encodes CDR1 SEHNR and CDR2 FQNEAQ (reference sequence). In nucleotides, the CDR3 is TGTGCCAGCAGCTTAGAACTGTCAGGGGCGTATGGCTACACCTTC. Its protein product is CASSLELSGAYGYTF.

J is TRBJ2-7 and V is TRBV5-1; D remains unclear. The CDR3 is 15 residues long. V was shortened by 4 bases and J by 7 bases, with 21 bases between the two germline ends. Germline V gene sequence: CDR1 SGHRS, CDR2 YFSETQ. CDR3 residues: CASSIAYGFQGEQYF. The CDR3 DNA sequence: TGCGCCAGCAGCATTGCTTATGGGTTCCAAGGAGAGCAGTACTTC. Combining the CDR3 with reference TRBV5-1 and TRBJ2-7 gives the whole variable domain KAGVTQTPRYLIKTRGQQVTLSCSPISGHRSVSWYQQTPGQGLQFLFEYFSETQRNKGNFPGRFSGRQFSNSRSEMNVSTLELGDSALYLCASSIAYGFQGEQYFGPGTRLTVT.

This chain links TRBV23-1 with TRBJ1-1; 7 bases map to TRBD1. TRBV23-1 is placed among ORFs of uncertain function. J gave up 0 bases and V 6 bases, and 10 bases lay outside the gene matches. This CDR3 region has 16 residues. CDR3: CASRTGLGRMNTEAFF. The CDR3 DNA reads TGCGCCAGCAGGACAGGGCTTGGGAGGATGAACACTGAAGCTTTCTTT.

This clone came up once. The chain joins TRBV19 to TRBJ1-2; D unclear. There are 11 residues in the CDR3. Germline V gene data show CDR1 as LNHDA and CDR2 as SQIVND (reference sequence). V was clipped by 6 bases and J by 8 bases, with 10 bases between them. CDR3 region: CASRFSRGYTF. For the CDR3, the DNA is TGTGCCAGTAGATTCAGTCGCGGCTACACCTTC.

This chain joins TRBV6-4 and TRBJ2-1; TRBD2 matches 9 bases. J gave up 0 bases and V 5 bases, and 8 bases lay outside the gene matches. Germline CDR1 is MRHNA and CDR2 is SNTAGT. This CDR3 is 17 amino acids long. CDR3 DNA: TGTGCCAGCAGTTCTACTAGCGGGTTGAGCTCCTACAATGAGCAGTTCTTC. It is translated as CASSSTSGLSSYNEQFF.

The CDR3 spells CASSAGAETQYF. Here the CDR3 DNA reads TGTGCCAGCAGCGCCGGTGCGGAGACCCAGTACTTC. The rearrangement joins TRBV11-3 to TRBJ2-5; D remains ambiguous. The CDR3 loop spans 12 amino acids. CDR1 is SGHNT and CDR2 is YENEEA in the germline V gene. The V end was cut by 5 bases, the J end by 5 bases, with 9 bases between.

This clone was observed a handful of times. The chain is built from TRBV11-3 and TRBJ1-2; TRBD1 is a possible D gene (6 bases). Trimming stripped 3 bases from V and 4 bases from J, with 9 bases between. Germline loops: CDR1 SGHNT, CDR2 YENEEA. The CDR3 loop spans 13 amino acids. This chain's CDR3 is CASSLGQGYGYTF. The CDR3 nucleotides are TGTGCCAGCAGCTTGGGACAAGGCTATGGCTACACCTTC.

V usage is TRBV5-1 and J usage is TRBJ1-6; 7 bases are shared with TRBD1. CDR1 and CDR2 (germline): SGHRS, YFSETQ. This CDR3 contains 15 residues. After removal of 4 bases from V and 5 bases from J, the junction contained 6 bases not matched to a gene. In DNA form, the CDR3 reads TGCGCCAGCAGCCCCCTCAGGGGGGATAATTCACCCCTCCACTTT. Translating gives CASSPLRGDNSPLHF.

This chain uses TRBV5-4 with TRBJ2-7; 12 bases fit TRBD2. Germline loops: CDR1 SGHNT, CDR2 YYREEE (reference sequence). This CDR3 is 15 amino acids long. Unmatched junction bases numbered 5, after V lost 1 base and J lost 6 bases. The CDR3 bases are TGTGCCAGCAGCTTGACTAGCGGGGGGATCGGCGAGCAGTACTTC. Protein sequence: CASSLTSGGIGEQYF.

The rearrangement uses TRBV4-1 and TRBJ2-5; 7 nucleotides line up with TRBD2. Germline lookup yields CDR1 MGHRA and CDR2 YSYEKL. With V trimmed by 0 bases and J by 7 bases, 8 bases remained unmatched. The CDR3 has 15 residues. The DNA for the CDR3 is TGCGCCAGCAGCCAAGAACGGGGAGGGACGGTGACCCAGTACTTC. Translated, it gives CASSQERGGTVTQYF.

The sample holds one count of this clone. The chain joins TRBV5-5 to TRBJ1-4; TRBD1 agrees at 8 bases. The CDR3 contains 17 residues. Germline-derived CDR1 and CDR2 are SGHKS and YYEKEE (reference sequence). V lost 2 bases and J lost 5; bases outside the gene matches: 11. CDR3 region: CASSFQGQVLPNEKLFF. The CDR3 region has the DNA TGTGCCAGCAGCTTCCAGGGACAGGTCCTACCCAATGAAAAACTGTTTTTT.

The chain carries TRBV9 and TRBJ2-3; D is ambiguous. Germline assignment: CDR1 SGDLS and CDR2 YYNGEE. V lost 0 bases to trimming and J lost 1 base, with 12 bases between them. The CDR3 spans 16 residues. As DNA, the CDR3 is TGTGCCAGCAGCGTAGGGCCCTCCCCGGGCACAGATACGCAGTATTTT. This encodes CASSVGPSPGTDTQYF. Full variable domain (remainder filled in from reference TRBV9 and TRBJ2-3): DSGVTQTPKHLITATGQRVTLRCSPRSGDLSVYWYQQSLDQGLQFLIQYYNGEERAKGNILERFSAQQFPDLHSELNLSSLELGDSALYFCASSVGPSPGTDTQYFGPGTRLTVL.

The V and J genes are TRBV5-6 and TRBJ1-2; the D is unclear. Germline CDR1 reads SGHDT; CDR2 reads YYEEEE. Trimming left V 0 bases short and J 6 bases short, with 9 bases between. This CDR3 is 13 amino acids long. In DNA form, the CDR3 reads TGTGCCAGCAGCTTGGAGGCAGACGATGGCTACACCTTC. Residues: CASSLEADDGYTF.

V is TRBV18 and J is TRBJ2-2, with D unresolved. V was trimmed by 3 bases and J by 7 bases, leaving 9 bases between them. Germline CDR1 and CDR2: KGHSH and LQKENI. The CDR3 consists of 13 residues. CDR3 loop: CASSPSGGGELFF. The CDR3 DNA reads as TGTGCCAGCTCACCTTCGGGTGGCGGGGAGCTGTTTTTT.

This rearrangement joins TRBV5-8 to TRBJ2-1, with 13 bases aligning to TRBD2. Germline CDR1 is SGHTS and CDR2 is YDEGEE. The CDR3 is 15 residues long. Trimming removed 4 bases from V and 4 bases from J; junction bases left unmatched: 2. The CDR3 nucleotides are TGTGCCAGCAGCCTGGGACTAGCGGGATACAATGAGCAGTTCTTC. Its protein is CASSLGLAGYNEQFF.

The rearrangement joins TRBV14 to TRBJ1-1; D not certain. CDR3 size: 13 residues. Germline values: CDR1 SGHDN, CDR2 FVKESK. Trimming stripped 1 base from V and 1 base from J, with 4 bases between. The CDR3 nucleotides are TGTGCCAGCAGCCAAGTCGGGAACACTGAAGCTTTCTTT. Encoded protein: CASSQVGNTEAFF. The full variable domain, with the rest looked up from reference TRBV14 and TRBJ1-1, is EAGVTQFPSHSVIEKGQTVTLRCDPISGHDNLYWYRRVMGKEIKFLLHFVKESKQDESGMPNNRFLAERTGGTYSTLKVQPAELEDSGVYFCASSQVGNTEAFFGQGTRLTVV.

The chain carries TRBV9 and TRBJ1-6, with TRBD1 as a possible D gene (5 bases). This CDR3 region has 12 residues. Germline V gene sequence: CDR1 SGDLS, CDR2 YYNGEE. Trimming took off 4 bases at V and 7 bases at J, with 6 bases between the two ends. The CDR3 region has the DNA TGTGCCAGCAGCCGACAGAATTCACCCCTCCACTTT. Translation gives CASSRQNSPLHF. Based on the CDR3 plus reference TRBV9 and TRBJ1-6, the full variable domain is DSGVTQTPKHLITATGQRVTLRCSPRSGDLSVYWYQQSLDQGLQFLIQYYNGEERAKGNILERFSAQQFPDLHSELNLSSLELGDSALYFCASSRQNSPLHFGNGTRLTVT.

The chain couples TRBV7-2 to TRBJ1-2; D not resolved. Germline CDR1 reads SGHTA; CDR2 reads FQGNSA. This CDR3 contains 14 residues. Trimming stripped 1 base from V and 7 bases from J, with 13 bases between. CDR3 region: CASSLEDGYGGYTF. The CDR3 coding sequence is TGTGCCAGCAGCTTAGAAGACGGGTATGGTGGCTACACCTTC.